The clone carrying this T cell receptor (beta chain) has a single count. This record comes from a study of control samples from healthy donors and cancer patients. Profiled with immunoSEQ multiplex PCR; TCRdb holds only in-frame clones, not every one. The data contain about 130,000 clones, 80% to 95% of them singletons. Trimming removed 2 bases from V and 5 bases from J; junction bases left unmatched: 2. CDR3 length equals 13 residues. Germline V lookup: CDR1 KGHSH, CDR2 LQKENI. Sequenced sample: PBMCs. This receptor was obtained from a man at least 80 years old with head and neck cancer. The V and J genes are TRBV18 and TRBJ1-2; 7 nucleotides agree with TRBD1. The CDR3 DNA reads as TGTGCCAGCTCACCAGAGGGGGCGTATGGCTACACCTTC. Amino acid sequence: CASSPEGAYGYTF.